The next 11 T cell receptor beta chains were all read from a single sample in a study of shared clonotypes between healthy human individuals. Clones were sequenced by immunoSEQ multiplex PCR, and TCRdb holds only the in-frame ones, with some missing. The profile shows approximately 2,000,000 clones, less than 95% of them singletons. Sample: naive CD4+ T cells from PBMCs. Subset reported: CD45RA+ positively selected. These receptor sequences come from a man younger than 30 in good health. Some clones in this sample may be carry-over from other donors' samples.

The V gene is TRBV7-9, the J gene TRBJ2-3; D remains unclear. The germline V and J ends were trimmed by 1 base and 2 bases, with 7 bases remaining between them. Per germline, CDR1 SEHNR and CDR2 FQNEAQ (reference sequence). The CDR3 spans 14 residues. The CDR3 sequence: CASSLGIHTDTQYF. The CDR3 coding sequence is TGTGCCAGCAGCTTAGGGATCCACACAGATACGCAGTATTTT.

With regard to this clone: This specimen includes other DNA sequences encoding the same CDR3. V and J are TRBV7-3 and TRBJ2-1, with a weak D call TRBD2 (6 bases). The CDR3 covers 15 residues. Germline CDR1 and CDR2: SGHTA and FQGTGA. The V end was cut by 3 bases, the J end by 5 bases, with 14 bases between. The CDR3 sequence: CASSLTRDSHNEQFF. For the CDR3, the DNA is TGTGCCAGCAGCTTGACTCGGGACTCACACAATGAGCAGTTCTTC.

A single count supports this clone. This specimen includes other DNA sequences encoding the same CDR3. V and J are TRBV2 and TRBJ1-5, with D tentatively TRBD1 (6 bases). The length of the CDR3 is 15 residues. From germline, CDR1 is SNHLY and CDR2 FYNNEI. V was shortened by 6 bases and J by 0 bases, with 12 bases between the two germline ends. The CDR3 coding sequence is TGTGCCAGCAGCCCCGAAGGGGGTAGCAATCAGCCCCAGCATTTT. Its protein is CASSPEGGSNQPQHF.

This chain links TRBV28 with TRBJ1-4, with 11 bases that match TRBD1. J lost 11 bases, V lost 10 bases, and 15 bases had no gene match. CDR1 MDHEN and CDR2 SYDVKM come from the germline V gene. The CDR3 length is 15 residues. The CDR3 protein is CATQSPRDRGKKLFF. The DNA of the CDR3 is TGTGCCACCCAATCGCCCCGGGACAGGGGGAAGAAACTGTTTTTT.

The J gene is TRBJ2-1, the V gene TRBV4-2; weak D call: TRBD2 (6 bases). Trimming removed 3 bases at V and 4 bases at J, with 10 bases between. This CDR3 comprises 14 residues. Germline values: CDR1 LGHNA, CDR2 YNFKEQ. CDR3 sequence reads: CASSHGDSYNEQFF. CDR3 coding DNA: TGTGCCAGCAGCCACGGGGACTCGTACAATGAGCAGTTCTTC.

CDR3 sequence: CASSYRVTPYEQYF. CDR3 nucleotide sequence: TGTGCCAGCAGTTACAGGGTCACCCCCTACGAGCAGTACTTC. The chain recombines TRBV6-5 with TRBJ2-7; D is unclear. Per the germline V gene, CDR1 is MNHEY and CDR2 is SVGAGI. The CDR3 loop spans 14 amino acids. V lost 2 bases and J lost 2, with 10 bases in between.

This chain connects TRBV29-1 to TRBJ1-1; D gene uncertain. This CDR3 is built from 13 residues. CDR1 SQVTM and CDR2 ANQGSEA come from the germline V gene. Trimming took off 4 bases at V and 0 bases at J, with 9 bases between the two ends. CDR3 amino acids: CSVVMSMNTEAFF. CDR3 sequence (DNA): TGCAGCGTTGTTATGAGTATGAACACTGAAGCTTTCTTT.

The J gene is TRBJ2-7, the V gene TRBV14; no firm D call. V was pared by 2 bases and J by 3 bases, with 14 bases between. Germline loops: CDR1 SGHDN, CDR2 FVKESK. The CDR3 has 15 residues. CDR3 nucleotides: TGTGCCAGCAGCCAACCTAGTGGAAGGGTCTACGAGCAGTACTTC. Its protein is CASSQPSGRVYEQYF.

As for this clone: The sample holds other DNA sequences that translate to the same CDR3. Here the CDR3 DNA reads TGTGCCAGCAGCGTCGGCGGGAACACCGGGGAGCTGTTTTTT. This encodes CASSVGGNTGELFF. The chain carries TRBV9 and TRBJ2-2, with unresolved D. The germline CDR1 and CDR2 sequences are SGDLS and YYNGEE. The length of the CDR3 is 14 residues. Trimming stripped 2 bases from V and 1 base from J, with 6 bases between. The full variable domain, completed using reference TRBV9 and TRBJ2-2, is DSGVTQTPKHLITATGQRVTLRCSPRSGDLSVYWYQQSLDQGLQFLIQYYNGEERAKGNILERFSAQQFPDLHSELNLSSLELGDSALYFCASSVGGNTGELFFGEGSRLTVL.

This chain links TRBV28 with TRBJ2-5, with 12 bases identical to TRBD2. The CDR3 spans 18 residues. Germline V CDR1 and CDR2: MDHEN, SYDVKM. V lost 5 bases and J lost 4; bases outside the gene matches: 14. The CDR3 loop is CASSPPSLTSGSGETQYF. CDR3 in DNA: TGTGCCAGCAGTCCGCCCTCGCTGACTAGCGGGAGCGGAGAGACCCAGTACTTC.

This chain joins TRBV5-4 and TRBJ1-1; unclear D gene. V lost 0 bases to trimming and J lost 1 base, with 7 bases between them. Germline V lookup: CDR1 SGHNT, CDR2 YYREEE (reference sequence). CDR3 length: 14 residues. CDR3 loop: CASSLGRRNTEAFF. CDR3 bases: TGTGCCAGCAGCTTGGGGCGTAGGAACACTGAAGCTTTCTTT.